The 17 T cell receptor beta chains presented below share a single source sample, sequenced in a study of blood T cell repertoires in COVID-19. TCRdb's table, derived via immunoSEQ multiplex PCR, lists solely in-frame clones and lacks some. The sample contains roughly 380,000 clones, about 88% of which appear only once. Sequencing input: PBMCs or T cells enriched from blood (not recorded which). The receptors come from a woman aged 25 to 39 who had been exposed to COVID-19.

The CDR3 spells CASSLEQGNTEAFF. For the CDR3, the DNA is TGTGCCAGCAGCTTAGAACAGGGGAACACTGAAGCTTTCTTT. The gene calls are TRBV7-8 and TRBJ1-1, with D perhaps TRBD1 (6 bases). This CDR3 comprises 14 residues. Trimming shortened V by 1 base and J by 1 base, and 7 bases separated the two germline ends. Germline V gives CDR1 SGHVS, CDR2 FQNEAQ.

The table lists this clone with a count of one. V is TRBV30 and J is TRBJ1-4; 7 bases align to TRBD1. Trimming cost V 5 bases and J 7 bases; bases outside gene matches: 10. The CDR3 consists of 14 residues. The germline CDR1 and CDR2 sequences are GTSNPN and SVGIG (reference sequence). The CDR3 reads CAWATGTDTEKLFF. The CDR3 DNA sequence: TGTGCCTGGGCTACCGGGACAGACACTGAAAAACTGTTTTTT.

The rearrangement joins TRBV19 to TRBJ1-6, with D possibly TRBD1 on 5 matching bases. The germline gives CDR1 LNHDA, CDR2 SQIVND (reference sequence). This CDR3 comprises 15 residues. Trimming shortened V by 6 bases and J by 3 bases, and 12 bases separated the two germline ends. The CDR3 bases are TGTGCCAGTAGCATGCAGGGCAACTATAATTCACCCCTCCACTTT. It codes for CASSMQGNYNSPLHF.

The CDR3, as DNA: TGTGCCAGCTCACCCAGACTGACGCGGAGTCAAGCTAACTATGGCTACACCTTC. Translating it yields CASSPRLTRSQANYGYTF. The J gene is TRBJ1-2, the V gene TRBV18; D gene uncertain. Germline CDR1 and CDR2: KGHSH and LQKENI. This CDR3 has 18 residues. Trimming stripped 3 bases from V and 0 bases from J, with 20 bases between.

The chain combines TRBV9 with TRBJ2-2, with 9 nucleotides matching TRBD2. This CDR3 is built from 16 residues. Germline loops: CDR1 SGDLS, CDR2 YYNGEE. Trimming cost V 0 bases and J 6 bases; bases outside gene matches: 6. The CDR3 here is CASSVVSSGSSGELFF. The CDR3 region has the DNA TGTGCCAGCAGCGTAGTGAGTAGCGGGAGTTCCGGGGAGCTGTTTTTT.

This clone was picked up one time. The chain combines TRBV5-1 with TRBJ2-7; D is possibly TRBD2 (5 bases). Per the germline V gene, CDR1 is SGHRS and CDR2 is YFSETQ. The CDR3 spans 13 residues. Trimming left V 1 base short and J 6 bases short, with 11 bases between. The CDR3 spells CASSLPLRGEQYF. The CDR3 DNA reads TGCGCCAGCAGCTTGCCCCTTCGGGGCGAGCAGTACTTC.

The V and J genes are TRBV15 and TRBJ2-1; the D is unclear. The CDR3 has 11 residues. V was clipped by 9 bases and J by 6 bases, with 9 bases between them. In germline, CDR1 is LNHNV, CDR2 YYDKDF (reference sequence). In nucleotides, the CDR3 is TGTGCCACTTTTATCGGCAATGAGCAGTTCTTC. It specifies CATFIGNEQFF.

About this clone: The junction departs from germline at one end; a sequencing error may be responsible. In DNA form, the CDR3 reads TGTGCCAGCGGCTTAGCCCCCAACCCCCCTTTT. This codes for CASGLAPNPPF. The chain joins TRBV28 to TRBJ1-1; D is undetermined. This CDR3 region has 11 residues. Germline V gene lookup returns CDR1 MDHEN and CDR2 SYDVKM. The full variable domain, with the rest looked up from reference TRBV28 and TRBJ1-1, is DVKVTQSSRYLVKRTGEKVFLECVQDMDHENMFWYRQDPGLGLRLIYFSYDVKMKEKGDIPEGYSVSREKKERFSLILESASTNQTSMYLCASGLAPNPPFGQGTRLTVV.

The CDR3 loop reads CASSRPGEGAYEQYF. The CDR3 DNA reads TGTGCCAGCTCAAGACCGGGGGAAGGAGCCTACGAGCAGTACTTC. V gene TRBV18 combines with J gene TRBJ2-7; D possibly corresponds to TRBD2 (6 bases). There are 15 residues in the CDR3. Trimming pared 5 bases from V and 2 bases from J, leaving 16 bases between. Germline assignment: CDR1 KGHSH and CDR2 LQKENI.

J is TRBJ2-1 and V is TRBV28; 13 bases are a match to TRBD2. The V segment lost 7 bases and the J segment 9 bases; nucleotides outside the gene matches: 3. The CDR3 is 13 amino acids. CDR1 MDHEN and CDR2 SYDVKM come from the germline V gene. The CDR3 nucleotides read TGTGCCAGCACGACTAGCGGGAGGCCTGAGCAGTTCTTC. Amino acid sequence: CASTTSGRPEQFF.

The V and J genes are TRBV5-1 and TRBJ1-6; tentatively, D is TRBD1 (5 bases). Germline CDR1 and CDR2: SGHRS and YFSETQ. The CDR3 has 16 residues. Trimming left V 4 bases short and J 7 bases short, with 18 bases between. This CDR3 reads CASSPDGGWGNSPLHF. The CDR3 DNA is TGCGCCAGCAGCCCGGATGGAGGGTGGGGGAATTCACCCCTCCACTTT.

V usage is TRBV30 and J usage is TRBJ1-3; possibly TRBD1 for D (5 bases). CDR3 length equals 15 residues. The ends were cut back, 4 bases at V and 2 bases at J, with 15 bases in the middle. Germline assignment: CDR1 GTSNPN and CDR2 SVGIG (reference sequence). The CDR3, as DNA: TGTGCCTGGACCCATGGGGCAGACACTGGAAACACCATATATTTT. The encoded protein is CAWTHGADTGNTIYF.

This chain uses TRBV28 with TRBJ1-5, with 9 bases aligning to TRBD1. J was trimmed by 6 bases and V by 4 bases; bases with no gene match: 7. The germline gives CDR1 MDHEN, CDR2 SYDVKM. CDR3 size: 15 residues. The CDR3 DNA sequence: TGTGCCAGCAGTTCGTTGACAGGGGGGGGTCAGCCCCAGCATTTT. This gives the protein CASSSLTGGGQPQHF.

The CDR3 region is CASSLSGFSSYEQYF. The CDR3 bases are TGTGCCAGCAGTCTAAGCGGCTTCAGCTCCTACGAGCAGTACTTC. This chain joins TRBV28 and TRBJ2-7, with D possibly being TRBD2 (5 bases). This CDR3 spans 15 amino acids. V was shortened by 5 bases and J by 0 bases, with 14 bases between the two germline ends. Germline-derived CDR1 and CDR2 are MDHEN and SYDVKM.

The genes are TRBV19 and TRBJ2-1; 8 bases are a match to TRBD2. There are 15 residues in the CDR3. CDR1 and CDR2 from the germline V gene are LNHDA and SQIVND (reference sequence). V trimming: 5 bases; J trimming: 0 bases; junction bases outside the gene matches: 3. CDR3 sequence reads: CASSVGRASYNEQFF. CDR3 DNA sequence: TGTGCCAGTAGTGTCGGGAGGGCCTCCTACAATGAGCAGTTCTTC.

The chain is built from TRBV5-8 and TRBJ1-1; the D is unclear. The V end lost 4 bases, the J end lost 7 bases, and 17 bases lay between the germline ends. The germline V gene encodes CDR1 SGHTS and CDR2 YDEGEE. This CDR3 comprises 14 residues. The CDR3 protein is CASSVGPGRDEAFF. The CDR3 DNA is TGTGCCAGCAGCGTGGGCCCTGGGAGGGATGAAGCTTTCTTT.

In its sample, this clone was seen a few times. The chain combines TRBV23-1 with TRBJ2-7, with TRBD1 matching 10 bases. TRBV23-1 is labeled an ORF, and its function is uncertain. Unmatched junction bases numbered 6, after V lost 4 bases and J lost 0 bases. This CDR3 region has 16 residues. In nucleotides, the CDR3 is TGCGCCAGCAGTCCGGGGACAGGGGCGAGCTCCTACGAGCAGTACTTC. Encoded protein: CASSPGTGASSYEQYF.